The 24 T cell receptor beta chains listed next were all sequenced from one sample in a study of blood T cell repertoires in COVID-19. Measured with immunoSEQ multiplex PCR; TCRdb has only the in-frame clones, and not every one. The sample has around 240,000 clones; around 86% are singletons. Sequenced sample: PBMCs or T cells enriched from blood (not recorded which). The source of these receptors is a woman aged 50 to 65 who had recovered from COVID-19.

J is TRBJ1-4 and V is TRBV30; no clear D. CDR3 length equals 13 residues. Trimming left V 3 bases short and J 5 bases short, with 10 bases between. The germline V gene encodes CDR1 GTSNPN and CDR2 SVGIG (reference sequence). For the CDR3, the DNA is TGTGCCTGGAGGTGGCAGGCCAATGAAAAACTGTTTTTT. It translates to CAWRWQANEKLFF.

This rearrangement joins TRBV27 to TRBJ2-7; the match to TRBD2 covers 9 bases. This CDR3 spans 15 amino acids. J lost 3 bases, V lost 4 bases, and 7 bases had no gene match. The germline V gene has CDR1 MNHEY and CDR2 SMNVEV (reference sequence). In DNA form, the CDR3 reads TGTGCCAGCAGTTCGTTGGCTAGCGGGAACTACGAGCAGTACTTC. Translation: CASSSLASGNYEQYF.

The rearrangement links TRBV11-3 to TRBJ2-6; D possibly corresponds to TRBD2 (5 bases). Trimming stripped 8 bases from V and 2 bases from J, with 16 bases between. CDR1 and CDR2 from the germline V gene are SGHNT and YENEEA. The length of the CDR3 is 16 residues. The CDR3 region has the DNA TGTGCCAGCTTTATCGTCGGGGATGCTGGGGCCAACGTCCTGACTTTC. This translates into CASFIVGDAGANVLTF.

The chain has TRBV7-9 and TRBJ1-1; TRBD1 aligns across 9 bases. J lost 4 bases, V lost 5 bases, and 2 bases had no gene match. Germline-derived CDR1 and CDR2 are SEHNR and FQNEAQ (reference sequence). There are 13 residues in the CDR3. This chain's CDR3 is CASSPQGATEAFF. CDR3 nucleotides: TGTGCCAGCAGCCCACAGGGGGCCACTGAAGCTTTCTTT.

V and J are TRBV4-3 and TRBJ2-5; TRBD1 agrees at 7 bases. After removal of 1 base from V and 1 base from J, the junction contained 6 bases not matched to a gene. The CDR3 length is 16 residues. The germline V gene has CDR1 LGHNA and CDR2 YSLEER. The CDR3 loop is CASSQGGRQGQETQYF. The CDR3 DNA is TGCGCCAGCAGCCAAGGAGGCAGACAGGGCCAAGAGACCCAGTACTTC.

CDR3 DNA: TGTGCCAGTAGCGGGCGGAGCTCCTACGAGCAGTACTTC. Protein: CASSGRSSYEQYF. V gene TRBV6-5 combines with J gene TRBJ2-7; 7 bases agree with TRBD2. Germline V gene lookup returns CDR1 MNHEY and CDR2 SVGAGI. This CDR3 is built from 13 residues. Germline trimming cut 9 bases from V and 0 bases from J; bases unmatched to any gene: 5.

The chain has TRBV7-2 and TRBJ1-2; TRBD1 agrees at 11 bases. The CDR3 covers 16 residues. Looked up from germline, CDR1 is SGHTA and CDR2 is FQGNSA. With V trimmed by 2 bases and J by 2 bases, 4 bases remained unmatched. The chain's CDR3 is CASSLRTGGRNYGYTF. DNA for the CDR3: TGTGCCAGCAGCTTACGGACAGGGGGCAGAAACTATGGCTACACCTTC.

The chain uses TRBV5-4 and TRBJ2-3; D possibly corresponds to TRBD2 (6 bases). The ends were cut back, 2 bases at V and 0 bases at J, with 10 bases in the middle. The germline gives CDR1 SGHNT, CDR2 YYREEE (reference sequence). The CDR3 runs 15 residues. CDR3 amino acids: CASSFSGWSTDTQYF. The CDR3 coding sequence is TGTGCCAGCAGCTTCAGCGGGTGGAGCACAGATACGCAGTATTTT.

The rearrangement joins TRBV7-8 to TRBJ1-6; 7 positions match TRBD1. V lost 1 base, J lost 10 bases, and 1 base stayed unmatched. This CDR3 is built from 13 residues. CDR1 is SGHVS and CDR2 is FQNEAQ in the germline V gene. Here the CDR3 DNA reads TGTGCCAGCAGCTTAGGGGACAGATCACCCCTCCACTTT. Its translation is CASSLGDRSPLHF.

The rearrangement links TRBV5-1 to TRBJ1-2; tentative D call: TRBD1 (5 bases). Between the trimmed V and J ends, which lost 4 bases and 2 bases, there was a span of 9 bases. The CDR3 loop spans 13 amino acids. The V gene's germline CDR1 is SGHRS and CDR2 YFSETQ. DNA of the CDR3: TGCGCCAGCAGCACCGACAGAAACTATGGCTACACCTTC. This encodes CASSTDRNYGYTF. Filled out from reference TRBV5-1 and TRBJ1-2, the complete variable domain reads KAGVTQTPRYLIKTRGQQVTLSCSPISGHRSVSWYQQTPGQGLQFLFEYFSETQRNKGNFPGRFSGRQFSNSRSEMNVSTLELGDSALYLCASSTDRNYGYTFGSGTRLTVV.

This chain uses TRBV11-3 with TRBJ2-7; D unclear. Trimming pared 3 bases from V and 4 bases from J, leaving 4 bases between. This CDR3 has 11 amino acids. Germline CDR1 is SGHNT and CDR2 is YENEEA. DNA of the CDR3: TGTGCCAGCAGCTTCAATTACGAGCAGTACTTC. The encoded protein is CASSFNYEQYF. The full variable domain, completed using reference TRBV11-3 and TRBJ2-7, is EAGVVQSPRYKIIEKKQPVAFWCNPISGHNTLYWYLQNLGQGPELLIRYENEEAVDDSQLPKDRFSAERLKGVDSTLKIQPAELGDSAVYLCASSFNYEQYFGPGTRLTVT.

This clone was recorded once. CDR3 region: CAWSVLMDRGHTIYF. CDR3 DNA: TGTGCCTGGAGTGTACTAATGGACAGGGGACACACCATATATTTT. The rearrangement joins TRBV30 to TRBJ1-3; TRBD1 agrees at 9 bases. This CDR3 is built from 15 residues. V was clipped by 0 bases and J by 8 bases; unmatched bases: 8. Germline V gene data show CDR1 as GTSNPN and CDR2 as SVGIG (reference sequence). Full variable domain (missing parts from reference TRBV30 and TRBJ1-3): SQTIHQWPATLVQPVGSPLSLECTVEGTSNPNLYWYRQAAGRGLQLLFYSVGIGQISSEVPQNLSASRPQDRQFILSSKKLLLSDSGFYLCAWSVLMDRGHTIYFGEGSWLTVV.

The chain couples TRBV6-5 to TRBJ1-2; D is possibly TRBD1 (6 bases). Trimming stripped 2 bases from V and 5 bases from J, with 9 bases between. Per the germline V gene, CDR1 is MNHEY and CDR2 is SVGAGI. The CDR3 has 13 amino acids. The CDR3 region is CASSYGTTYGYTF. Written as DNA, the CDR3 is TGTGCCAGCAGTTACGGGACAACGTATGGCTACACCTTC.

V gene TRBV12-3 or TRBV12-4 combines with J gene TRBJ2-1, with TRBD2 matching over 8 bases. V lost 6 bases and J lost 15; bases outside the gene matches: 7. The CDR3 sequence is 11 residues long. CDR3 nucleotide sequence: TGTGCCAGCAGCCTTAGCGGGATACGGTTCTTC. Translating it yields CASSLSGIRFF.

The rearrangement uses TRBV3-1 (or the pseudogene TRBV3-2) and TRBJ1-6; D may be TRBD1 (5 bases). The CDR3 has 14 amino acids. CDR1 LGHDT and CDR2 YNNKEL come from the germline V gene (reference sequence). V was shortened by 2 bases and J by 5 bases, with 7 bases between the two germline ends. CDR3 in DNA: TGTGCCAGCAGCCAAAGACAGCATAATTCACCCCTCCACTTT. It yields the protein CASSQRQHNSPLHF.

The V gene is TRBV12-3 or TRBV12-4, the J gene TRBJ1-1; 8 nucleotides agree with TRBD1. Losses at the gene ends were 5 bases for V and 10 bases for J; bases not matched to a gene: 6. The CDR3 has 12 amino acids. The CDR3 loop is CASSDRGLLAFF. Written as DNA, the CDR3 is TGTGCCAGCAGTGACAGGGGTCTGTTAGCTTTCTTT.

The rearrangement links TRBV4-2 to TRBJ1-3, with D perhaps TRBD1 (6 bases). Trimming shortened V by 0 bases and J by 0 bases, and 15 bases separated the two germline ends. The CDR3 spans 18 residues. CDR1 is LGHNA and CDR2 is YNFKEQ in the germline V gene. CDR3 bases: TGTGCCAGCAGCCAAGATGATCAGGGGTACGTCTCTGGAAACACCATATATTTT. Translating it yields CASSQDDQGYVSGNTIYF.

CDR3 residues: CASSPPDRGPNTEAFF. CDR3 nucleotides: TGTGCCAGCTCACCACCGGACAGGGGGCCGAACACTGAAGCTTTCTTT. The chain recombines TRBV18 with TRBJ1-1; 11 bases agree with TRBD1. There are 16 residues in the CDR3. With V trimmed by 0 bases and J by 1 base, 1 base remained unmatched. The germline V gene encodes CDR1 KGHSH and CDR2 LQKENI.

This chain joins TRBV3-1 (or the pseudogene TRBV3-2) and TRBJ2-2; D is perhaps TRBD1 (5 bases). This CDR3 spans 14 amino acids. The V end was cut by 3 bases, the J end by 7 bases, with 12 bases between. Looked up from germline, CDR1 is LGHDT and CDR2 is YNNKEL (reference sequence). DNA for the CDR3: TGTGCCAGCAGCCAGGAAAGGGGTATCGGGGAGCTGTTTTTT. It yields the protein CASSQERGIGELFF.

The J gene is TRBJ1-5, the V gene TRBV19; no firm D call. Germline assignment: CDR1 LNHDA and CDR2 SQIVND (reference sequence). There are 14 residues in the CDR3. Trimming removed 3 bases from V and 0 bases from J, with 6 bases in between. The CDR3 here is CASSMPGSNQPQHF. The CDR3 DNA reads TGTGCCAGTAGTATGCCGGGTAGCAATCAGCCCCAGCATTTT.

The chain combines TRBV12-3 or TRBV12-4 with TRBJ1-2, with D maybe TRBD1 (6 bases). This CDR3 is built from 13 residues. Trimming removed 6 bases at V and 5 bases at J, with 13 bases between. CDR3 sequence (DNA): TGTGCCAGCAGCCTCCAGGGGCCTTATGGCTACACCTTC. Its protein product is CASSLQGPYGYTF.

The CDR3 DNA reads TGCGCCAGCAGCCAGGAGGGACAGGGGGAAATTAAAGCTTTCTTT. This sequence encodes CASSQEGQGEIKAFF. The V gene is TRBV4-1, the J gene TRBJ1-1, with 11 positions matching TRBD1. CDR3 size: 15 residues. Germline V lookup: CDR1 MGHRA, CDR2 YSYEKL. V shed 3 bases and J 9 bases; nucleotides not matched to a gene: 9.

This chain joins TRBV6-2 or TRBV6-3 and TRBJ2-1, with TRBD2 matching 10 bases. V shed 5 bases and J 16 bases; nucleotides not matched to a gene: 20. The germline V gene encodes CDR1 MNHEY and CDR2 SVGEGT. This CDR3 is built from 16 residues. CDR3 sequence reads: CASSDPFSGRAHTHFF. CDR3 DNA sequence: TGTGCCAGCAGTGACCCATTCAGCGGGAGGGCCCATACGCATTTCTTC.

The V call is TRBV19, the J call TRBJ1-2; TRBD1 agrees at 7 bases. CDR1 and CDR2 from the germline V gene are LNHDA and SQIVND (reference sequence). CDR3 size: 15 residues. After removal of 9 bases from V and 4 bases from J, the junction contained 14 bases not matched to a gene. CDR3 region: CASTPERDSPYGYTF. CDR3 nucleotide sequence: TGTGCCAGCACACCCGAAAGGGACAGCCCCTATGGCTACACCTTC.